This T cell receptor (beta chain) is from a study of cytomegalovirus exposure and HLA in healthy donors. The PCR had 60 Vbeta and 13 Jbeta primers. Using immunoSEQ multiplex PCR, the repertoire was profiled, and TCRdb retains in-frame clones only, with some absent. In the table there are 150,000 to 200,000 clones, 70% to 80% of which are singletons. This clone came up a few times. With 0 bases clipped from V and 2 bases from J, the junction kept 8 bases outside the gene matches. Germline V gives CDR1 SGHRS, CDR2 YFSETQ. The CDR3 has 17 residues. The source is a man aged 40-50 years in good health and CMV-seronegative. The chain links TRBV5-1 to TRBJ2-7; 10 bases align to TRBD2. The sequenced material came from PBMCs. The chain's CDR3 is CASSLDASGRVPYEQYF. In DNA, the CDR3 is TGCGCCAGCAGCTTGGACGCTAGCGGGAGAGTACCCTACGAGCAGTACTTC.